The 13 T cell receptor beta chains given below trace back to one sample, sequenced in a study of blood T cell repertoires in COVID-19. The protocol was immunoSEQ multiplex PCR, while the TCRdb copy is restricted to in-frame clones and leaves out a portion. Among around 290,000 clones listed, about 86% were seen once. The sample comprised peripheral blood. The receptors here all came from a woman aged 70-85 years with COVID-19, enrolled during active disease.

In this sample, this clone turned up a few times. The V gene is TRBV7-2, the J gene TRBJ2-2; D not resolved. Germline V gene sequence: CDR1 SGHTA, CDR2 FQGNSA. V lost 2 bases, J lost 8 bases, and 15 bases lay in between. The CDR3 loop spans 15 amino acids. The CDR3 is CASSLSARQKGELFF. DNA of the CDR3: TGTGCCAGCAGCTTATCAGCCAGGCAAAAGGGGGAGCTGTTTTTT.

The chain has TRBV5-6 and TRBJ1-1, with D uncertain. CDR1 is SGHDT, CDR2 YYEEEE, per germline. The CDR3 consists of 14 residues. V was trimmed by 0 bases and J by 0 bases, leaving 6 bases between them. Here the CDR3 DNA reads TGTGCCAGCAGCTTGGGTCACTTGAACACTGAAGCTTTCTTT. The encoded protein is CASSLGHLNTEAFF.

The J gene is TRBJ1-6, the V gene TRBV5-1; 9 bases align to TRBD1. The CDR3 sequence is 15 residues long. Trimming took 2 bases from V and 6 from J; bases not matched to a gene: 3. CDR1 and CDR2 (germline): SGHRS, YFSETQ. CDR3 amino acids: CASSLSTGGNSPLHF. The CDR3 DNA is TGCGCCAGCAGCTTATCGACAGGGGGTAATTCACCCCTCCACTTT. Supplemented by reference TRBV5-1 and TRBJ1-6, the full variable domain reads KAGVTQTPRYLIKTRGQQVTLSCSPISGHRSVSWYQQTPGQGLQFLFEYFSETQRNKGNFPGRFSGRQFSNSRSEMNVSTLELGDSALYLCASSLSTGGNSPLHFGNGTRLTVT.

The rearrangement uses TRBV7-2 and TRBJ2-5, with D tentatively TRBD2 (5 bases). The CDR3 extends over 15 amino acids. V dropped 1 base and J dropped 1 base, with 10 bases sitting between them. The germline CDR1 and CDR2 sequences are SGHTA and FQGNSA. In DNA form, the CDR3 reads TGTGCCAGCAGCTTAGTTCGGGGATCCCAAGAGACCCAGTACTTC. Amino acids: CASSLVRGSQETQYF.

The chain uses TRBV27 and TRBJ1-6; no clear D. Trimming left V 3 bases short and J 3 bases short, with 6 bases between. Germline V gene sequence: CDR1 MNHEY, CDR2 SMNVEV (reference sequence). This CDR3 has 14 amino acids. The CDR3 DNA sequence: TGTGCCAGCAGTTTGAGGGTCTATAATTCACCCCTCCACTTT. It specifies CASSLRVYNSPLHF.

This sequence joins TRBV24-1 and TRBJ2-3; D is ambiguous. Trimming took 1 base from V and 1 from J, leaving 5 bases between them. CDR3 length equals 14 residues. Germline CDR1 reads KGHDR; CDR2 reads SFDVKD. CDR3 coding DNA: TGTGCCACCAGTGATTTTCGGGGCACAGATACGCAGTATTTT. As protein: CATSDFRGTDTQYF.

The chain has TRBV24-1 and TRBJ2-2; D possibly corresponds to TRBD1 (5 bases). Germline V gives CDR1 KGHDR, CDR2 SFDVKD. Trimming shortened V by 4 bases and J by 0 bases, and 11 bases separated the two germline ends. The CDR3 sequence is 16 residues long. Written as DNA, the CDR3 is TGTGCCACCAGTGACTTTGGACACTCGAACACCGGGGAGCTGTTTTTT. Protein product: CATSDFGHSNTGELFF.

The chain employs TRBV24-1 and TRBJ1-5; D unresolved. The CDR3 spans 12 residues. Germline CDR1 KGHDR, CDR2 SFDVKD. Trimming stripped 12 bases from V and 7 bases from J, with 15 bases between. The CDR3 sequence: CARSEGGQPQHF. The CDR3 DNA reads TGTGCCCGTTCGGAGGGCGGGCAGCCCCAGCATTTT.

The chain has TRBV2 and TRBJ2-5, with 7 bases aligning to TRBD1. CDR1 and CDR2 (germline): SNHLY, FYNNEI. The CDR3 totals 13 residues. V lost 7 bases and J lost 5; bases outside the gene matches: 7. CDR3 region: CASTRDRQETQYF. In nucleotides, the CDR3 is TGTGCCAGCACCCGGGACAGACAGGAGACCCAGTACTTC.

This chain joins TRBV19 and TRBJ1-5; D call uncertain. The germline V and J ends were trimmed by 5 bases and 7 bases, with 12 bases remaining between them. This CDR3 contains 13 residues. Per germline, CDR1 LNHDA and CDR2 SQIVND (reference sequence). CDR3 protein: CASSREGTQPQHF. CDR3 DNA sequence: TGTGCCAGTAGTCGCGAGGGCACGCAGCCCCAGCATTTT.

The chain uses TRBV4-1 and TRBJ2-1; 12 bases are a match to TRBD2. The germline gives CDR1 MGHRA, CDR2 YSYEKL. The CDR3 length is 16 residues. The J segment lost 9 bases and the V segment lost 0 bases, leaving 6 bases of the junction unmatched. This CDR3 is CASSQEGGLAGSEQFF. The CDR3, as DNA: TGCGCCAGCAGCCAAGAAGGTGGACTAGCGGGGTCTGAGCAGTTCTTC.

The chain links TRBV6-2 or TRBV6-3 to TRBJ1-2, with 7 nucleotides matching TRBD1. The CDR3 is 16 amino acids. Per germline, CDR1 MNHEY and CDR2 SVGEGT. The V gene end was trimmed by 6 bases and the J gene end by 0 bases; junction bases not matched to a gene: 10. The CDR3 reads CASSPPGGSANYGYTF. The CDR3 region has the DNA TGTGCCAGCAGCCCTCCAGGGGGTTCAGCTAACTATGGCTACACCTTC.

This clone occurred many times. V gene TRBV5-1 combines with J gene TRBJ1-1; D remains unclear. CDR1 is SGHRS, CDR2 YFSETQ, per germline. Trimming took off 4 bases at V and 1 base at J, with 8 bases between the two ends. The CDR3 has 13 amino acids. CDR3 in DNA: TGCGCCAGCAGCGAGAATCCGAACACTGAAGCTTTCTTT. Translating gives CASSENPNTEAFF.